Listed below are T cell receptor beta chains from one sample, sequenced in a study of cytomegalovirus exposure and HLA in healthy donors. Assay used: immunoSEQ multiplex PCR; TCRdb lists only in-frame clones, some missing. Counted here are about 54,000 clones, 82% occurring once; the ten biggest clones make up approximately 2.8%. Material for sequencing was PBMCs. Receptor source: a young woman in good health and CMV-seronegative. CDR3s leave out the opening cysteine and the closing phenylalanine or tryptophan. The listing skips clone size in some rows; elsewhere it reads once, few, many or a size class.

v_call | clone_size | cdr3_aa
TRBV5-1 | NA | ASSPASGSNEQF
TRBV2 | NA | ASSEPDRGLSSGNTIY
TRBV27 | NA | ASSPGQGDVNTEAF
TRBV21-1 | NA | ASSKESQGGGRALTEQY
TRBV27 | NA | ASRARNSGRAF
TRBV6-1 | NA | ASSERETGELF
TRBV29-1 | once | SVGGQGYGYT
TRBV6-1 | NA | ASLTGTHEDTQY
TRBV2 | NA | ASSEVPGGGYEQY
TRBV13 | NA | ASGGGGNSYEQY
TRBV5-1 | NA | ASSLASRGYNEQF
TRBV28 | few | ASSRGASVHT
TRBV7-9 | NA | ASSVSSYEQY
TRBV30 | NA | AWSVGLAGEGTQY
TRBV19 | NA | ASSTRTGGTDTQY
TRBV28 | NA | ASSLTGTGSLDTQY
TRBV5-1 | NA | ASSQTLAGSSYNEQF
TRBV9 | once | ASSPVGPYGYT
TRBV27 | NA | ASSPTSGTNNEQF
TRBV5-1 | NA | ASSLEGDFYEQY
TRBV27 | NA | ASSPRGQEAF
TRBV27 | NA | ASSRDRGRETQY
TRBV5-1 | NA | ASSFWGRRANTGELF
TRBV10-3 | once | AISAVQANYGYT
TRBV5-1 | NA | ASSLGQGKEKLF
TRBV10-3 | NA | AISSGSSYNEQF
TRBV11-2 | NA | ASRTIKEQGISYEQY
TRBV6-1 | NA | ASQDRFYEQY
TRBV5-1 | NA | ASSMEGQASDTQY
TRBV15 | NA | ATSIPGEGKQETQY
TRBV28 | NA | ASSYRTNEKLF
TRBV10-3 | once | ATMSGEQTEAF
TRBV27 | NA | ASGNRAWGYT
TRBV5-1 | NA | ASSRNYRGVTDTQY
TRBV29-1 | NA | SVVWPEGTGELF
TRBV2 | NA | ASRGTSGRALDTQY
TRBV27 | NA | ATAMGGTQSYEQY
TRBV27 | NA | ASSQDNTYEQY
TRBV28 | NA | ASSLWGTGTQDTQY
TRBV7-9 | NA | ASSGRQGVGTEAF
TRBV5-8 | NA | ASTKGRTGVKGYT
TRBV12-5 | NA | ASGLLNTEAF
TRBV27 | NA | ASNAGSSYNEQF
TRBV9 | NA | ASSVQGAFDEQY